Sequencing of this T cell receptor beta chain was carried out in a study of response to subunit inactivated influenza vaccine. At least ten counts were recorded for this clonotype. Its antigen remains unidentified. V dropped 3 bases and J dropped 0 bases, with 6 bases sitting between them. This CDR3 is 13 amino acids long. Germline-derived CDR1 and CDR2 are MDHEN and SYDVKM. Notes on the study in general: T cells newly recruited by each seasonal influenza vaccination are few, the authors suggested.

TCRdb re-called the RT-PCR reads through MiXCR, storing one row per CDR3 protein. The sample carries 550,000 to 800,000 distinct CDR3 sequences, roughly 14% recorded once. The chain couples TRBV28 to TRBJ2-7; D remains unclear. The TCR was taken from a man aged 50-60 years who received an inactivated influenza vaccine. The sequencing used PBMCs from blood, collected around 15 days before vaccination. CDR3 nucleotides: TGTGCCAGCAGTTTCCACAGCTCCTACGAGCAGTACTTC. Protein product: CASSFHSSYEQYF.